Following are 15 T cell receptor beta chains from one sample sequenced in a study of T cells in localized non-small cell lung cancer. Produced via immunoSEQ multiplex PCR; TCRdb's table is partial and in-frame only. This table holds roughly 39,000 clones, more than 85% found once. This specimen was peripheral blood, taken before any cancer treatment. The receptors originated from a man aged 18 to 50 with stage I lung adenocarcinoma.

The chain links TRBV2 to TRBJ1-2; maybe TRBD1 (6 bases). The CDR3 is 15 amino acids. In germline, CDR1 is SNHLY, CDR2 FYNNEI. V was trimmed by 0 bases and J by 7 bases, leaving 15 bases between them. Written as DNA, the CDR3 is TGTGCCAGCAGTGAAGCGGGGGCTCTCGGCGGTGGCTACACCTTC. It specifies CASSEAGALGGGYTF. Full variable domain (outside the CDR3, taken from reference TRBV2 and TRBJ1-2): EPEVTQTPSHQVTQMGQEVILRCVPISNHLYFYWYRQILGQKVEFLVSFYNNEISEKSEIFDDQFSVERPDGSNFTLKIRSTKLEDSAMYFCASSEAGALGGGYTFGSGTRLTVV.

The chain links TRBV6-5 to TRBJ1-3; a possible D gene is TRBD1 (5 bases). In germline, CDR1 is MNHEY, CDR2 SVGAGI. This CDR3 is 15 amino acids long. V shed 5 bases and J shed 1 base, with 12 bases lying between them. The CDR3 DNA sequence: TGTGCCAGCAGTATGGGACTGTCTTCTGGAAACACCATATATTTT. Translation: CASSMGLSSGNTIYF.

This chain joins TRBV4-2 and TRBJ2-2; the match to TRBD1 covers 8 bases. CDR3 length equals 16 residues. CDR1 is LGHNA, CDR2 YNFKEQ, per germline. V lost 0 bases, J lost 4 bases, and 4 bases stayed unmatched. CDR3 bases: TGTGCCAGCAGCCAAGAGGGGACAGGCTTCACCGGGGAGCTGTTTTTT. Translation: CASSQEGTGFTGELFF.

This clone was detected only once. This sequence joins TRBV7-2 and TRBJ2-3, with D unclear. This CDR3 has 15 residues. V gave up 5 bases and J gave up 0 bases, with 12 bases separating them. Germline values: CDR1 SGHTA, CDR2 FQGNSA. CDR3: CASSRLGSSTDTQYF. The CDR3 DNA follows: TGTGCCAGCAGCCGTCTAGGCTCTAGCACAGATACGCAGTATTTT.

This chain joins TRBV14 and TRBJ2-2, with TRBD1 matching 8 bases. Germline CDR1 reads SGHDN; CDR2 reads FVKESK. V shed 5 bases, J shed 0 bases, and the junction held 11 bases outside the gene matches. The CDR3 runs 18 residues. The CDR3 coding sequence is TGTGCCAGCAGCGACACATCCTGGACAGGGTCGAACACCGGGGAGCTGTTTTTT. It yields the protein CASSDTSWTGSNTGELFF.

The V gene is TRBV28, the J gene TRBJ1-6; the match to TRBD1 covers 9 bases. V gave up 1 base and J gave up 7 bases; unmatched junction bases: 2. The germline CDR1 and CDR2 sequences are MDHEN and SYDVKM. The CDR3 sequence is 15 residues long. CDR3 DNA sequence: TGTGCCAGCAGTTTATTACAGGGGGCGAATTCACCCCTCCACTTT. Protein sequence: CASSLLQGANSPLHF.

This chain uses TRBV2 with TRBJ2-7; D possibly corresponds to TRBD2 (5 bases). Per the germline V gene, CDR1 is SNHLY and CDR2 is FYNNEI. The germline V and J ends were trimmed by 6 bases and 7 bases, with 13 bases remaining between them. This CDR3 has 12 residues. CDR3 nucleotide sequence: TGTGCCAGCAGCCTCCTCCGAGGGGAGCAGTACTTC. Its protein is CASSLLRGEQYF.

The gene calls are TRBV6-5 and TRBJ1-1; a possible D gene is TRBD1 (6 bases). V was clipped by 2 bases and J by 0 bases, with 10 bases between them. From germline, CDR1 is MNHEY and CDR2 SVGAGI. The CDR3 consists of 15 residues. CDR3 DNA sequence: TGTGCCAGCAGTTACACGGGGGCCGTGAACACTGAAGCTTTCTTT. It encodes CASSYTGAVNTEAFF.

This chain joins TRBV15 and TRBJ1-5; TRBD1 agrees at 7 bases. The J segment lost 5 bases and the V segment lost 1 base, leaving 14 bases of the junction unmatched. The CDR3 loop spans 18 amino acids. Germline V gene sequence: CDR1 LNHNV, CDR2 YYDKDF (reference sequence). CDR3 amino acids: CATSRARGGKGFDQPQHF. In nucleotides, the CDR3 is TGTGCCACCAGCAGAGCCAGGGGGGGTAAGGGCTTCGATCAGCCCCAGCATTTT. Combining the CDR3 with reference TRBV15 and TRBJ1-5 gives the whole variable domain DAMVIQNPRYQVTQFGKPVTLSCSQTLNHNVMYWYQQKSSQAPKLLFHYYDKDFNNEADTPDNFQSRRPNTSFCFLDIRSPGLGDTAMYLCATSRARGGKGFDQPQHFGDGTRLSIL.

This chain connects TRBV6-6 to TRBJ2-6; D not resolved. The CDR3 totals 15 residues. V lost 2 bases and J 1 base, leaving 6 bases between the germline ends. Per germline, CDR1 MNHNY and CDR2 SVGAGI (reference sequence). The CDR3 loop reads CASSYAVSGANVLTF. In DNA form, the CDR3 reads TGTGCCAGCAGTTACGCCGTTTCTGGGGCCAACGTCCTGACTTTC.

The table lists this clone with a count of one. This chain uses TRBV6-5 with TRBJ1-2; 8 bases match TRBD1. Germline-derived CDR1 and CDR2 are MNHEY and SVGAGI. V lost 6 bases to trimming and J lost 3 bases; unmatched junction nucleotides: 6. This CDR3 has 14 residues. CDR3 nucleotides: TGTGCCAGCAGGGAGACACAGGGGGACTATGGCTACACCTTC. Translation gives CASRETQGDYGYTF.

The chain employs TRBV5-6 and TRBJ1-1, with 8 nucleotides matching TRBD1. This CDR3 contains 15 residues. In germline, CDR1 is SGHDT, CDR2 YYEEEE. Trimming removed 4 bases from V and 1 base from J; junction bases left unmatched: 6. The CDR3 bases are TGTGCCAGCAGCCCCGAGGGGACAGGGAACACTGAAGCTTTCTTT. Translated: CASSPEGTGNTEAFF.

The chain's CDR3 is CASSIGTDYGYTF. The CDR3 DNA sequence: TGTGCCAGCAGCATAGGGACAGACTATGGCTACACCTTC. The chain recombines TRBV2 with TRBJ1-2, with 7 bases fitting TRBD1. The length of the CDR3 is 13 residues. V gave up 6 bases and J gave up 3 bases; unmatched junction bases: 4. Germline loops: CDR1 SNHLY, CDR2 FYNNEI.

J is TRBJ1-5 and V is TRBV19; 8 bases are shared with TRBD1. Losses at the gene ends were 6 bases for V and 6 bases for J; bases not matched to a gene: 13. Germline CDR1 is LNHDA and CDR2 is SQIVND (reference sequence). The CDR3 is 16 amino acids. DNA for the CDR3: TGTGCCAGTAGAGAGGGGCGCGACAGGGGCAGTCAGCCCCAGCATTTT. Translated: CASREGRDRGSQPQHF. The full variable domain, in which reference TRBV19 and TRBJ1-5 provide the parts outside the CDR3, is DGGITQSPKYLFRKEGQNVTLSCEQNLNHDAMYWYRQDPGQGLRLIYYSQIVNDFQKGDIAEGYSVSREKKESFPLTVTSAQKNPTAFYLCASREGRDRGSQPQHFGDGTRLSIL.

CDR3 DNA: TGTGCCAGTAGTGTCCAGACAGGAAAGGGGGAGACCCAGTACTTC. Residues: CASSVQTGKGETQYF. The J gene is TRBJ2-5, the V gene TRBV19, with D possibly matching TRBD1 (6 bases). The CDR3 spans 15 residues. With 5 bases removed from V and 5 bases from J, the gap between germline ends came to 18 bases. Germline V lookup: CDR1 LNHDA, CDR2 SQIVND (reference sequence).